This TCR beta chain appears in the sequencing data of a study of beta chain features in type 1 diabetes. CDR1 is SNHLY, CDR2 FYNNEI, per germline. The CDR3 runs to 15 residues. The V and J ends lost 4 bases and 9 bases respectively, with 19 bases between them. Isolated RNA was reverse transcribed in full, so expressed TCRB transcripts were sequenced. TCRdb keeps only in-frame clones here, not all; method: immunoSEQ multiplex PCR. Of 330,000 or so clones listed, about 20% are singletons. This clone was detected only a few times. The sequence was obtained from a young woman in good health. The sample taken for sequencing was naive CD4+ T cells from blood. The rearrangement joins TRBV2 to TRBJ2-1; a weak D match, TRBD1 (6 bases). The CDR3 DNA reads TGTGCCAGCAGTGTTCTGCAGGGGACACGGAGTGAGCAGTTCTTC. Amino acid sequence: CASSVLQGTRSEQFF.